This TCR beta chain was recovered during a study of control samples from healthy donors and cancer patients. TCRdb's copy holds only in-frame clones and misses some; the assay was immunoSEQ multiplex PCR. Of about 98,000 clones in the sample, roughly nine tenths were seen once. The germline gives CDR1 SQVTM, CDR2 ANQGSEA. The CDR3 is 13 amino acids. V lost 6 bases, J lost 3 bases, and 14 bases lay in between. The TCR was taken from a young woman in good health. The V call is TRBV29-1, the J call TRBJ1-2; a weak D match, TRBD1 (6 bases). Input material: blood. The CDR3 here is CSVQGSYDYGYTF. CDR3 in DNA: TGCAGCGTACAGGGTAGTTACGACTATGGCTACACCTTC.